Listed here are 29 T cell receptor beta chains from one sample, sequenced in a study of cytomegalovirus exposure and HLA in healthy donors. The PCR was carried out with 60 Vbeta primers and 13 Jbeta primers. Sequenced by immunoSEQ multiplex PCR; TCRdb stores in-frame clones only, minus some. This sample carries under 200,000 clones, with 0.75% to 0.85% going to the ten biggest clones. The sequenced material came from PBMCs. All receptors come from a woman aged 18-35 years in good health and CMV-seropositive.

The chain uses TRBV28 and TRBJ1-2; tentatively, D is TRBD1 (6 bases). The CDR3 extends over 13 amino acids. The V and J ends lost 7 bases and 3 bases respectively, with 12 bases between them. Germline CDR1 reads MDHEN; CDR2 reads SYDVKM. In nucleotides, the CDR3 is TGTGCCAGCAACACTGGACAGCACTATGGCTACACCTTC. This sequence encodes CASNTGQHYGYTF.

The rearrangement uses TRBV10-3 and TRBJ2-2, with a tentative D call TRBD1 (5 bases). Trimming took off 1 base at V and 6 bases at J, with 15 bases between the two ends. The CDR3 length is 16 residues. The germline V gene encodes CDR1 ENHRY and CDR2 SYGVKD. The CDR3 DNA is TGTGCCATCAGTGAGTTCGATGTTGGCAGGGCCGGGGAGCTGTTTTTT. This gives the protein CAISEFDVGRAGELFF.

This chain uses TRBV5-4 with TRBJ2-7; D is undetermined. Trimming removed 4 bases from V and 0 bases from J, with 17 bases in between. From germline, CDR1 is SGHNT and CDR2 YYREEE (reference sequence). The CDR3 spans 16 residues. The CDR3 is CASSAAGEAASYEQYF. CDR3 nucleotide sequence: TGTGCCAGCAGCGCAGCCGGTGAGGCAGCCTCCTACGAGCAGTACTTC.

CDR3 amino acids: CASSLATRGGTNYGYTF. CDR3 nucleotides: TGTGCCAGCAGCTTGGCCACCCGGGGGGGGACTAACTATGGCTACACCTTC. The genes are TRBV5-5 and TRBJ1-2, with D possibly matching TRBD1 (5 bases). The CDR3 length is 17 residues. Per germline, CDR1 SGHKS and CDR2 YYEKEE (reference sequence). V dropped 0 bases and J dropped 0 bases, with 15 bases sitting between them.

The chain links TRBV6-5 to TRBJ1-5; maybe TRBD1 (5 bases). Germline CDR1 MNHEY, CDR2 SVGAGI. This CDR3 comprises 13 residues. V lost 5 bases, J lost 3 bases, and 8 bases lay in between. The DNA for the CDR3 is TGTGCCAGCAGTCCGGGACTCAATCAGCCCCAGCATTTT. It specifies CASSPGLNQPQHF.

The chain couples TRBV27 to TRBJ1-1; D is possibly TRBD1 (6 bases). CDR3 size: 14 residues. Germline V gene lookup returns CDR1 MNHEY and CDR2 SMNVEV (reference sequence). V was shortened by 5 bases and J by 4 bases, with 14 bases between the two germline ends. This CDR3 is CASSLGPRGTEAFF. CDR3 in DNA: TGTGCCAGCAGTCTAGGCCCCAGGGGCACTGAAGCTTTCTTT.

The chain couples TRBV6-6 to TRBJ1-1; D is unresolved. V dropped 2 bases and J dropped 4 bases, with 11 bases sitting between them. The CDR3 covers 14 residues. The germline gives CDR1 MNHNY, CDR2 SVGAGI (reference sequence). CDR3 in DNA: TGTGCCAGCAGTTACGGGTCCAGAGGCACTGAAGCTTTCTTT. Translated, it gives CASSYGSRGTEAFF.

The V gene is TRBV14, the J gene TRBJ2-5; 8 bases match TRBD1. The junction had 4 bases not matched to a gene; V was cut back by 4 bases and J by 0 bases. The CDR3 is 15 amino acids. The germline V gene encodes CDR1 SGHDN and CDR2 FVKESK. CDR3 amino acids: CASSRRTGNQETQYF. The CDR3, as DNA: TGTGCCAGCAGCCGGAGGACAGGGAACCAAGAGACCCAGTACTTC.

This chain uses TRBV6-5 with TRBJ1-2, with D tentatively TRBD1 (5 bases). Germline values: CDR1 MNHEY, CDR2 SVGAGI. The CDR3 loop spans 15 amino acids. V was cut by 6 bases and J by 8 bases, with 22 bases left in between. The CDR3 sequence is CASSSAGGGERGYTF. The CDR3 DNA reads as TGTGCCAGCAGCTCAGCGGGTGGGGGGGAAAGAGGCTACACCTTC.

The DNA for the CDR3 is TGTGCCACCAGCATCCCCGGGGTAACGGAGACCCAGTACTTC. It is translated as CATSIPGVTETQYF. This sequence joins TRBV15 and TRBJ2-5; tentatively, D is TRBD2 (5 bases). CDR1 and CDR2 (germline): LNHNV, YYDKDF (reference sequence). Deletions cut 4 bases from V and 5 bases from J, with 14 bases between. The CDR3 contains 14 residues.

The rearrangement uses TRBV21-1 and TRBJ2-3; TRBD2 is the table's D call, not checked against the DNA. TRBV21-1 is a pseudogene. CDR3 length: 12 residues. The CDR3 DNA reads as TGTGCCAGCTCTCTTAGCACAGATACGCAGTATTTT. Its protein is CASSLSTDTQYF.

This chain connects TRBV6-6 to TRBJ2-3; D ambiguous. Per germline, CDR1 MNHNY and CDR2 SVGAGI (reference sequence). This CDR3 is 12 amino acids long. Trimming removed 6 bases at V and 0 bases at J, with 4 bases between. The CDR3: CASSGSTDTQYF. The CDR3 DNA reads as TGTGCCAGCAGCGGGAGCACAGATACGCAGTATTTT.

The chain combines TRBV6-5 with TRBJ2-1, with 13 positions matching TRBD2. V lost 6 bases to trimming and J lost 9 bases; unmatched junction nucleotides: 11. Germline V lookup: CDR1 MNHEY, CDR2 SVGAGI. The CDR3 totals 16 residues. The CDR3 nucleotides are TGTGCCAGCAGCTACAGACTAGCGGGGGGCCTAAGTGAGCAGTTCTTC. The encoded protein is CASSYRLAGGLSEQFF.

The chain links TRBV19 to TRBJ2-7, with D unclear. Germline-derived CDR1 and CDR2 are LNHDA and SQIVND (reference sequence). There are 14 residues in the CDR3. V gave up 0 bases and J gave up 3 bases, with 9 bases separating them. CDR3 DNA sequence: TGTGCCAGTAGTATAGAAGACAAATACTACGAGCAGTACTTC. Protein product: CASSIEDKYYEQYF.

This sequence joins TRBV6-5 and TRBJ1-6; D unresolved. In germline, CDR1 is MNHEY, CDR2 SVGAGI. The CDR3 has 14 residues. V was pared by 4 bases and J by 8 bases, with 12 bases between. DNA of the CDR3: TGTGCCAGCAGTTCGGGGTTGTGGGATTCACCCCTCCACTTT. This encodes CASSSGLWDSPLHF.

This rearrangement joins TRBV6-6 to TRBJ2-3; 7 bases line up with TRBD2. V shed 4 bases and J 4 bases; nucleotides not matched to a gene: 5. The CDR3 has 14 amino acids. Germline CDR1 reads MNHNY; CDR2 reads SVGAGI (reference sequence). Written as DNA, the CDR3 is TGTGCCAGCAGTTTCGAGGGAGGGCCAGATACGCAGTATTTT. This gives the protein CASSFEGGPDTQYF.

The CDR3 bases are TGTGCCAGCAGCTTAGCGAGGCCAGGGGGGCTGTATTCACCCCTCCACTTT. Protein sequence: CASSLARPGGLYSPLHF. This chain joins TRBV7-8 and TRBJ1-6; 7 bases are a match to TRBD1. Trimming cost V 0 bases and J 8 bases; bases outside gene matches: 10. Germline loops: CDR1 SGHVS, CDR2 FQNEAQ. The CDR3 covers 17 residues. Using reference TRBV7-8 and TRBJ1-6 for the parts outside the CDR3, the full variable domain is GAGVSQSPRYKVAKRGQDVALRCDPISGHVSLFWYQQALGQGPEFLTYFQNEAQLDKSGLPSDRFFAERPEGSVSTLKIQRTQQEDSAVYLCASSLARPGGLYSPLHFGNGTRLTVT.

The rearrangement uses TRBV7-9 and TRBJ2-3; 7 bases are a match to TRBD2. Germline CDR1 and CDR2: SEHNR and FQNEAQ (reference sequence). CDR3 size: 17 residues. The J segment lost 2 bases and the V segment lost 5 bases, leaving 13 bases of the junction unmatched. CDR3 amino acids: CASSTTSLIKNTDTQYF. DNA of the CDR3: TGTGCCAGCAGCACGACTAGCCTCATTAAGAACACAGATACGCAGTATTTT. Full variable domain (rest looked up from reference TRBV7-9 and TRBJ2-3): DTGVSQNPRHKITKRGQNVTFRCDPISEHNRLYWYRQTLGQGPEFLTYFQNEAQLEKSRLLSDRFSAERPKGSFSTLEIQRTEQGDSAMYLCASSTTSLIKNTDTQYFGPGTRLTVL.

The rearrangement joins TRBV4-2 to TRBJ1-2; D is possibly TRBD1 (5 bases). V lost 0 bases and J lost 4, with 21 bases in between. This CDR3 is built from 18 residues. Per the germline V gene, CDR1 is LGHNA and CDR2 is YNFKEQ. The CDR3 bases are TGTGCCAGCAGCCAAGATCCCGATTCTCGGGGGGGTCTCTATGGCTACACCTTC. Protein product: CASSQDPDSRGGLYGYTF.

The rearrangement joins TRBV13 to TRBJ2-7; 11 bases are shared with TRBD1. This CDR3 comprises 15 residues. Germline lookup yields CDR1 PRHDT and CDR2 FYEKMQ (reference sequence). The V and J ends lost 5 bases and 3 bases, in that order; junction bases with no gene match: 6. The CDR3 loop reads CASSRPGQGVYEQYF. The DNA of the CDR3 is TGTGCCAGCAGCCGCCCGGGACAGGGGGTCTACGAGCAGTACTTC.

The rearrangement uses TRBV2 and TRBJ1-4; TRBD1 matches 9 bases. CDR1 SNHLY and CDR2 FYNNEI come from the germline V gene. The CDR3 length is 13 residues. The CDR3 nucleotides are TGTGTCGTATTCGGGACAGGGAATGAAAAACTGTTTTTT. The encoded protein is CVVFGTGNEKLFF.

V is TRBV5-1 and J is TRBJ2-5; D gene unclear. This CDR3 has 13 amino acids. The germline V and J ends were trimmed by 2 bases and 1 base, with 6 bases remaining between them. Germline-derived CDR1 and CDR2 are SGHRS and YFSETQ. The CDR3 is CASSFSVQETQYF. In nucleotides, the CDR3 is TGCGCCAGCAGCTTTTCCGTCCAAGAGACCCAGTACTTC.

The V call is TRBV7-9, the J call TRBJ1-6; 12 bases map to TRBD1. CDR3 length: 18 residues. Germline V CDR1 and CDR2: SEHNR, FQNEAQ (reference sequence). J lost 7 bases, V lost 0 bases, and 7 bases had no gene match. For the CDR3, the DNA is TGTGCCAGCAGCTTAGCCGGGACAGGGGGCGTAGGGAATTCACCCCTCCACTTT. Its translation is CASSLAGTGGVGNSPLHF.

The chain links TRBV9 to TRBJ1-1; D not resolved. CDR1 and CDR2 (germline): SGDLS, YYNGEE. This CDR3 is 13 amino acids long. Trimming stripped 7 bases from V and 7 bases from J, with 17 bases between. CDR3 sequence (DNA): TGTGCCAGCGGGTCGGTCAACTCGGGTGAAGCTTTCTTT. This sequence encodes CASGSVNSGEAFF.

The genes are TRBV7-6 and TRBJ1-2, with D tentatively TRBD1 (5 bases). Germline V gene sequence: CDR1 SGHVS, CDR2 FNYEAQ. V dropped 4 bases and J dropped 5 bases, with 5 bases sitting between them. There are 11 residues in the CDR3. CDR3 amino acids: CASSSGYGYTF. The CDR3 nucleotides are TGTGCCAGCAGCTCAGGGTATGGCTACACCTTC. Full variable domain (outside the CDR3, taken from reference TRBV7-6 and TRBJ1-2): GAGVSQSPRYKVTKRGQDVALRCDPISGHVSLYWYRQALGQGPEFLTYFNYEAQQDKSGLPNDRFSAERPEGSISTLTIQRTEQRDSAMYRCASSSGYGYTFGSGTRLTVV.

The V and J genes are TRBV4-2 and TRBJ2-3; TRBD2 might be the D (5 bases). Germline CDR1 LGHNA, CDR2 YNFKEQ. This CDR3 comprises 16 residues. Trimming took off 2 bases at V and 2 bases at J, with 14 bases between the two ends. The chain's CDR3 is CASSQRESGDTDTQYF. DNA of the CDR3: TGTGCCAGCAGCCAAAGGGAAAGCGGCGACACAGATACGCAGTATTTT.

The chain is built from TRBV29-1 and TRBJ2-2, with a possible D match to TRBD2 (6 bases). The CDR3 sequence is 14 residues long. Germline CDR1 SQVTM, CDR2 ANQGSEA. V was pared by 2 bases and J by 2 bases, with 9 bases between. The CDR3 protein is CSVELAQNTGELFF. In DNA, the CDR3 is TGCAGCGTTGAACTAGCGCAAAACACCGGGGAGCTGTTTTTT.

The rearrangement joins TRBV4-2 to TRBJ2-7; D possibly corresponds to TRBD2 (5 bases). The CDR3 runs 13 residues. V was shortened by 3 bases and J by 2 bases, with 8 bases between the two germline ends. CDR1 LGHNA and CDR2 YNFKEQ come from the germline V gene. The CDR3 is CASSQSGTYEQYF. DNA for the CDR3: TGTGCCAGCAGCCAGTCCGGGACCTACGAGCAGTACTTC.

The V and J genes are TRBV11-2 and TRBJ1-4, with D uncertain. The ends were cut back, 5 bases at V and 0 bases at J, with 13 bases in the middle. CDR1 SGHAT and CDR2 FQNNGV come from the germline V gene. This CDR3 comprises 16 residues. This CDR3 is CASSLSRGATNEKLFF. Here the CDR3 DNA reads TGTGCCAGCAGCCTATCCCGTGGAGCAACTAATGAAAAACTGTTTTTT.